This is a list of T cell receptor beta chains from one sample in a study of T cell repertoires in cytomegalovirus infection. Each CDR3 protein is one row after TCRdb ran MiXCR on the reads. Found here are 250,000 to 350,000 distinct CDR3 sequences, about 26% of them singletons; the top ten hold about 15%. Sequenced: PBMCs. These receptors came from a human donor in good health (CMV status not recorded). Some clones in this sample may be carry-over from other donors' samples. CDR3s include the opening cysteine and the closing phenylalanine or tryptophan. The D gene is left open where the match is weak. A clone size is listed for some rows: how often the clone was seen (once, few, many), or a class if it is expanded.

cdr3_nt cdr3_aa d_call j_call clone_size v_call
TGCGCCAGCAGCTTTGAAGGGGCAATGCATCAGCCCCAGCATTTT CASSFEGAMHQPQHF . TRBJ1-5 . TRBV5-1
TGTGCCATCCGAACCGCAAATCAGCCCCAGCATTTT CAIRTANQPQHF . TRBJ1-5 few TRBV6-1
TGTGCCAGCAGCCATATCCCCGGTGAGCAGTTCTTC CASSHIPGEQFF . TRBJ2-1 few TRBV11-2
TGTGCCATCAGTGGCAGGGGGAACACTGAAGCTTTCTTT CAISGRGNTEAFF . TRBJ1-1 few TRBV10-3
TGTGCCAGCAGTGCCTCTTCGGGCCTGTCCGGGACTAGCGGGAAAAATGAGCAGTTCTTC CASSASSGLSGTSGKNEQFF TRBD2 TRBJ2-1 . TRBV6-5
TGTGCCAGCAGCACAGGGGGGGGGCGGTTCGAGCAGTACTTC CASSTGGGRFEQYF . TRBJ2-7 few TRBV28
TGTGCCAGCAGTAAAAGCGGGAAACCGACCGCACGTTCCTACGAGCAGTACTTC CASSKSGKPTARSYEQYF TRBD2 TRBJ2-7 many TRBV6-6
TGTGCCAGCAAGACAGCCCCGGTAGGGACCCAGTACTTC CASKTAPVGTQYF . TRBJ2-5 few TRBV28
TGCAGCGTTGGGCCCGGAGCGGATACGCAGTATTTT CSVGPGADTQYF . TRBJ2-3 . TRBV29-1
TGTGCCAGTAGTACCTTAGACAGTCCCACCGGGGAGCTGTTTTTT CASSTLDSPTGELFF . TRBJ2-2 few TRBV19
TGCAGCGTTGAAGAAGGTGTCTCAGGGTATGGCTACACCTTC CSVEEGVSGYGYTF . TRBJ1-2 few TRBV29-1
TGTGCCAGCAGTACCTCAGGGGTTGGCTACACCTTC CASSTSGVGYTF . TRBJ1-2 . TRBV28
TGCAGTGCTAGGGGTGGACTAACTGGGAGAACGCAGTATTTT CSARGGLTGRTQYF . TRBJ2-3 few TRBV20-1
TGTGCCAGTAGTGTCCTAGCGGGAATGAACAATGAGCAGTTCTTC CASSVLAGMNNEQFF TRBD2 TRBJ2-1 . TRBV19
TGTGCCAGCAGCTGGGGACGGAGCTCTGGAAACACCATATATTTT CASSWGRSSGNTIYF . TRBJ1-3 . TRBV7-2
TGTGCCAGCAGTACCCCCAATCAGCCCCAGCATTTT CASSTPNQPQHF . TRBJ1-5 few TRBV28
TGTGCCAGCAGCCGGGCCGTGGTGAGTTTGGAGCAGTACTTC CASSRAVVSLEQYF . TRBJ2-7 . TRBV11-2
TGTGCCACCAGCAGACAGGGAGGGTCTGTGACTGAGCAGTTCTTC CATSRQGGSVTEQFF TRBD2 TRBJ2-1 many TRBV15
TGTGCCAGCAGCGGGGGCCTGAGCTCCTACGAGCAGTACTTC CASSGGLSSYEQYF . TRBJ2-7 many TRBV7-6
TGCAGTGCTCCCCCCTCTGGACAGGGACACACTGAAGCTTTCTTT CSAPPSGQGHTEAFF TRBD1 TRBJ1-1 few TRBV20-1
TGTGCCAGCAGTGGGGACGGAGCCTACGAGCAGTACTTC CASSGDGAYEQYF . TRBJ2-7 few TRBV2
TGCAGCGTTGTACAGGGGACAGATACGCAGTATTTT CSVVQGTDTQYF TRBD1 TRBJ2-3 few TRBV29-1
TGTGCCAGCAGCCAAGAAGGGAGGACCAGGGGGCAAGAGACCCAGTACTTC CASSQEGRTRGQETQYF . TRBJ2-5 . TRBV4-2
TGTGCCAGCAGCCCGAGGACAGGCTCCTCCTACAATGAGCAGTTCTTC CASSPRTGSSYNEQFF TRBD1 TRBJ2-1 many TRBV7-8
TGCAGTGCTAGGACAGGGGAGAATCAGCCCCAGCATTTT CSARTGENQPQHF TRBD1 TRBJ1-5 . TRBV20-1
TGTGCCAGCAGAACTACAGGAGATGAGCAGTTCTTC CASRTTGDEQFF . TRBJ2-1 . TRBV6-1
TGTGCCAGCAGTGAAGGTGGGGGTAGGCCCCAGCATTTT CASSEGGGRPQHF . TRBJ1-5 . TRBV6-1
TGTGCCAGCAGCCCAAGGGGGGATCAGCCCCAGCATTTT CASSPRGDQPQHF . TRBJ1-5 many TRBV7-2
TGCAGTGCTACAGGGGCCGTCGATCATTCACCCCTCCACTTT CSATGAVDHSPLHF . TRBJ1-6 . TRBV20-1
TGTGCCAGCAGTTTCCAGGGAATAGATACGCAGTATTTT CASSFQGIDTQYF . TRBJ2-3 . TRBV12-3/TRBV12-4
TGTGCCAGCAGCGTCGGGGATAATCAGCCCCAGCATTTT CASSVGDNQPQHF . TRBJ1-5 . TRBV13
TGTGCCAGCAGTTCTCCCCTCCGGGACAGGGGGATCTATGAGCAGTTCTTC CASSSPLRDRGIYEQFF TRBD1 TRBJ2-1 . TRBV28
TGTGCCAGCCGTCCCGGAACAGCTTACAATGAGCAGTTCTTC CASRPGTAYNEQFF . TRBJ2-1 once TRBV5-5
TGTGCCAGCAGCCCAGGGGGGCTCTATGGCTACACCTTC CASSPGGLYGYTF TRBD1 TRBJ1-2 . TRBV11-2
TGTGCCAGCAGCGAAACCCCAGGGGCTGGCACTGAAGCTTTCTTT CASSETPGAGTEAFF . TRBJ1-1 . TRBV28
TGTGCCAGCAGCTCCGGGACACTCCACACCGGGGAGCTGTTTTTT CASSSGTLHTGELFF . TRBJ2-2 many TRBV11-2
TGTGCCAGCAGTCCCCTTGAGATAGCAGAGACCCAGTACTTC CASSPLEIAETQYF . TRBJ2-5 few TRBV28
TGTGCCAGTAGTATAGATCGGGGCGCGAGGGAGCTGTTTTTT CASSIDRGARELFF . TRBJ2-2 . TRBV19
TGTGCCAGCAGTCAGATGCGGAACACCGGGGAGCTGTTTTTT CASSQMRNTGELFF . TRBJ2-2 . TRBV7-2
TGCAGTGCTAGAGATCCCGCTAGCGTCGCCTACGAGCAGTACTTC CSARDPASVAYEQYF . TRBJ2-7 . TRBV20-1
TGTGCCAGTAGTAGACAGGGAATGAACACTGAAGCTTTCTTT CASSRQGMNTEAFF TRBD1 TRBJ1-1 once TRBV19
TGCAGCGTTAAAGGCATGAACACTGAAGCTTTCTTT CSVKGMNTEAFF . TRBJ1-1 . TRBV29-1
TGTGCCAGCAGCCCCCAAATCACCGGGGAGCTGTTTTTT CASSPQITGELFF . TRBJ2-2 many TRBV7-2
TGTGCCAGCAGTCCCTACCACCGAGGTAGCGGGAGCAACGAGCAGTACTTC CASSPYHRGSGSNEQYF TRBD2 TRBJ2-7 many TRBV6-6
TGCGCCAGCAGATCGAGTTTTTGGGGGACCGCCTACGAGCAGTACTTC CASRSSFWGTAYEQYF . TRBJ2-7 few TRBV5-1
TGTGCCATCAGGGGGACAGGGATCTATGGCTACACCTTC CAIRGTGIYGYTF TRBD1 TRBJ1-2 few TRBV10-3
TGTGCCAGCTCCCAGGTGGCATCAGACCGCTCCTACAATGAGCAGTTCTTC CASSQVASDRSYNEQFF . TRBJ2-1 once TRBV5-5
TGTGCCAGCAGCCTATACCACACATTAACTAATGGCTACACCTTC CASSLYHTLTNGYTF . TRBJ1-2 . TRBV7-2
TGCAGTGCTAGACAGGGGGTTAGCACAGATACGCAGTATTTT CSARQGVSTDTQYF TRBD1 TRBJ2-3 . TRBV20-1
TGTGCCAGCACTGTCAATGCAGGGAACACTGAAGCTTTCTTT CASTVNAGNTEAFF . TRBJ1-1 many TRBV11-2
TGTGCCATCAGTGGGGGACCGGCGAACACCGGGGAGCTGTTTTTT CAISGGPANTGELFF . TRBJ2-2 . TRBV10-3
TGTGCCAGCGCCACGACGAACCCCCGCCATGAGCAGTTCTTC CASATTNPRHEQFF . TRBJ2-1 . TRBV2
TGTGCCAGCAGCTTAGCCCTGGCGGGCAATCAGCCCCAGCATTTT CASSLALAGNQPQHF . TRBJ1-5 many TRBV7-2
TGTGCCAGCAAAGGAGCGGGAGCTCCGGAGACCCAGTACTTC CASKGAGAPETQYF TRBD2 TRBJ2-5 few TRBV7-9
TGTGCCAGCAGTGAAGCGCTTCTGGGGGGAGGTAATCAGCCCCAGCATTTT CASSEALLGGGNQPQHF . TRBJ1-5 few TRBV6-1